This T cell receptor (beta chain) was observed in a study of early T cells in non-severe SARS-CoV-2 infection (dated by TCRdb to the early 2020s). Study-wide context: TCR sequencing used bulk RNA from unsorted whole blood, so alpha and beta chains could not be paired. Beyond this particular receptor, the publication reports: VDJdb matching was skewed toward anti-spike CD8 responses and likely underestimated virus-specific expansions by missing private and CD4 specificities.

The study was a case-control design nested within a healthcare worker cohort in London, UK, with weekly nasopharyngeal swab PCR tests and blood sampling. Healthcare workers were recruited during the week of the UK lockdown, between 23 and 31 March 2020, and followed weekly for up to roughly 15 weeks. The method behind the library was 5' RACE. The sequencer was a NextSeq 500. In the TCR library protocol, unique molecular identifiers were attached to individual cDNA molecules to correct for PCR bias and sequencing error. Both TCR alpha and beta chains were sequenced, and tight co-correlation was observed between alpha and beta sequence abundances in each sample. In the original analysis: V gene, J gene and CDR3 annotation of TCR sequences was performed with Decombinator V4. Expanded TCRs were defined as changing significantly between any two time points under a Poisson model with p below 0.0001. TCR abundances were normalised to the total number of TCRs sequenced in each sample and reported as counts per million. VDJdb, accessed 1 November 2021, was searched for CMV, EBV and SARS-CoV-2 annotated TCRs, with TCRs annotated for multiple antigens excluded. The raw public data were reprocessed by TCRdb itself: fastp quality trimming at Q25, MiXCR clonotype calling, in-frame beta chains only. Rows are unified per CDR3 protein, each entry keeping the most common DNA and genes. These V and J calls derive from TCRdb rather than the authors' analysis. This sample has around 83,000 distinct CDR3 sequences in its table, and less than 11% of those were observed once. The top ten clonotypes cover around 8% of the sample.

Remarks on this clonotype: Its antigen is still unknown. No qualities accompany the bases; no much larger clone lies one base away.

This receptor was identified in an adult who was a healthcare worker with PCR-confirmed SARS-CoV-2 infection or an uninfected control (not recorded which). The input for sequencing was whole blood, taken at baseline.

For the CDR3, the sequence is CASSPLVGGSGANVLTF. DNA sequence: TGTGCCAGTAGTCCCCTGGTGGGGGGCTCTGGGGCCAACGTCCTGACTTTC. The receptor chain draws on TRBV19 and TRBJ2-6, and the D gene may be TRBD2, 6 bases matching. Relative to germline, V is 5 bases shorter and J is 0 bases shorter, with 14 bases between their ends. Taken from cysteine to phenylalanine, the CDR3 has 17 residues. Only the CDR3 part of the read is kept: 51 bases, read in frame from the first base. According to the germline V gene (reference sequence), CDR1 reads LNHDA and CDR2 reads SQIVND.